The rows below give T cell receptor beta chains drawn from one sample of a study of shared clonotypes between healthy human individuals. Some clones are missing from TCRdb's copy, which holds only in-frame ones; the method was immunoSEQ multiplex PCR. The sample comprises about 2.4 million clones, under 95% of which are singletons, and 0.36% rests with the top ten. The sample was naive CD4+ T cells from PBMCs. The receptors shown here come from a man younger than 35 in good health. Some clones in this sample may be carry-over from other donors' samples. Both conserved end residues are part of each CDR3. A D gene is named only where the DNA matches it firmly.

J,V,D,length,CDR3
TRBJ1-1,TRBV29-1,.,12,CSVGTGNTEAFF
TRBJ2-7,TRBV6-6,TRBD1,13,CASRTGTGSQQYF
TRBJ1-1,TRBV30,.,12,CAWDRLNTEAFF
TRBJ1-1,TRBV6-5,.,14,CASSYSTGNTEAFF
TRBJ1-1,TRBV10-3,.,14,CAIRKGGEREEAFF
TRBJ2-3,TRBV4-1,TRBD2,19,CASSQESGLALASTDTQYF
TRBJ2-5,TRBV7-9,TRBD1,14,CASSPRTGEETQYF
TRBJ2-7,TRBV5-1,.,12,CASSFGLNEQYF
TRBJ1-2,TRBV2,.,13,CASIPGQGGGYTF
TRBJ1-2,TRBV5-5,.,14,CASSLDPFNYGYTF
TRBJ2-4,TRBV14,.,19,CASSQHFTGPEGAKNIQYF
TRBJ2-7,TRBV5-1,TRBD1,14,CASSLGQGFDEQYF
TRBJ1-5,TRBV11-2,TRBD1,15,CASSLGTGDNQPQHF
TRBJ1-2,TRBV4-2,.,14,CASSQDPKVYGYTF
TRBJ1-2,TRBV5-1,.,14,CASSLEFVNYGYTF
TRBJ2-3,TRBV19,.,14,CASRSGASTDTQYF
TRBJ2-2,TRBV29-1,.,13,CSVEESGAGELFF
TRBJ1-1,TRBV7-9,TRBD1,16,CASSLGWDRENTEAFF
TRBJ2-3,TRBV4-1,.,14,CASSQGAIVDTQYF
TRBJ2-7,TRBV5-1,.,14,CASSLGGAYYEQYF
TRBJ2-5,TRBV5-1,TRBD2,16,CASSLGPGRGRETQYF
TRBJ2-7,TRBV10-3,.,14,CAISESGLAYEQYF
TRBJ2-3,TRBV21-1,.,16,CASSNVVTAPGITQYF
TRBJ1-5,TRBV18,.,14,CASSRDPLGQPQHF
TRBJ2-7,TRBV15,.,13,CATSLLVDYEQYF
TRBJ2-3,TRBV7-9,.,14,CASSLAIGPYTQYF
TRBJ2-2,TRBV14,TRBD1,17,CASSRHLGTGPSGELFF
TRBJ2-7,TRBV19,.,13,CASSIVWLDEQYF
TRBJ2-7,TRBV5-4,.,13,CASRKQGTYEQYF
TRBJ2-1,TRBV5-1,TRBD2,18,CASSSGLAGGPSYNEQFF
TRBJ2-7,TRBV25-1,.,10,CASYLYEQYF
TRBJ1-1,TRBV12-5,.,15,CASGLGMGMDTEAFF
TRBJ2-1,TRBV19,.,13,CASSGRELSEQFF
TRBJ2-5,TRBV30,TRBD1,14,CAWAGQGAQKTQYF
TRBJ1-1,TRBV6-6,.,15,CASSPGQGSDTEAFF
TRBJ2-1,TRBV10-3,TRBD2,14,CATLAGGPGNEQFF
TRBJ1-3,TRBV30,.,14,CAWSRGSSGNTIYF
TRBJ1-1,TRBV4-2,.,15,CASSQDLAGATEAFF
TRBJ2-2,TRBV29-1,.,13,CSGHIAHTGELFF
TRBJ1-3,TRBV29-1,.,12,CSYKGSGNTIYF
TRBJ2-3,TRBV6-6,.,11,CAAGSGDTQYF
TRBJ1-5,TRBV19,.,15,CASSIDSGGNQPQHF
TRBJ2-3,TRBV6-1,TRBD1,16,CASSEDRGFSTDTQYF
TRBJ2-5,TRBV5-1,.,14,CASSLVQGPETQYF
TRBJ1-2,TRBV6-6,TRBD1,13,CASTDRGDYGYTF
TRBJ2-7,TRBV9,.,17,CASSVGDSLQIPYEQYF
TRBJ1-4,TRBV5-1,.,18,CASSLGQPPGRFNEKLFF
TRBJ2-3,TRBV28,.,15,CASSLSGSGTDTQYF
TRBJ2-5,TRBV10-1,TRBD2,15,CASSESGGREETQYF
TRBJ2-7,TRBV7-3,.,13,CASSPGMGLEQYF
TRBJ2-7,TRBV6-1,TRBD1,16,CASSVGQGSPSYEQYF
TRBJ2-1,TRBV30,TRBD2,15,CAWSTGLDIMGEQFF
TRBJ2-5,TRBV6-6,TRBD2,15,CASSSLAGGGETQYF
TRBJ2-2,TRBV28,TRBD2,19,CASSGEGGRTRRVTGELFF
TRBJ1-2,TRBV11-2,TRBD1,18,CASSLGRGKGQPGRGYTF